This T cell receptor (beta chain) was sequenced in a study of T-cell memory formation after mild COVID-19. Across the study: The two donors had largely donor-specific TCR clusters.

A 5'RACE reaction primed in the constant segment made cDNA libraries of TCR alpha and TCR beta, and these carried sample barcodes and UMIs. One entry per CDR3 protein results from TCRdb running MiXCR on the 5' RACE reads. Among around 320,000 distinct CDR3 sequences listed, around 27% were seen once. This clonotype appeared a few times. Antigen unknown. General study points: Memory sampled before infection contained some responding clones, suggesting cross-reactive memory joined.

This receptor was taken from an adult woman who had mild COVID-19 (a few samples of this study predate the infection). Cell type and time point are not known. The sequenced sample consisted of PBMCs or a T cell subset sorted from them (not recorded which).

The CDR3 region has the DNA TGTGCCAGCAGCTCCGGGACAGGGGAGAGCACCGGGGAGCTGTTTTTT. Translated: CASSSGTGESTGELFF. V gene TRBV7-9 combines with J gene TRBJ2-2; 10 positions agree with TRBD1. This CDR3 contains 16 residues. V gave up 4 bases and J gave up 4 bases; unmatched junction bases: 6. CDR1 and CDR2 (germline): SEHNR, FQNEAQ (reference sequence).